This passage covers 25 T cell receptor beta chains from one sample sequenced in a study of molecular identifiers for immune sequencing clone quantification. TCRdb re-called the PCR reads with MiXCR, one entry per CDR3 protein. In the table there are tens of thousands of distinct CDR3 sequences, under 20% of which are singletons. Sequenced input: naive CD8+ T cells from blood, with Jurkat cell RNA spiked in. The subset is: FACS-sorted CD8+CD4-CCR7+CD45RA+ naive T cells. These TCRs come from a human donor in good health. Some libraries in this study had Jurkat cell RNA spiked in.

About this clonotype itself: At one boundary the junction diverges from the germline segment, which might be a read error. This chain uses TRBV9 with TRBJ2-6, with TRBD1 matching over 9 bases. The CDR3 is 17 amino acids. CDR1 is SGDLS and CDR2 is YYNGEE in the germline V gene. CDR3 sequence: CASSARDRVSGADVLTF. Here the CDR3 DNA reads TGTGCCAGCAGCGCTCGGGACAGGGTTTCTGGGGCCGACGTCCTGACTTTC.

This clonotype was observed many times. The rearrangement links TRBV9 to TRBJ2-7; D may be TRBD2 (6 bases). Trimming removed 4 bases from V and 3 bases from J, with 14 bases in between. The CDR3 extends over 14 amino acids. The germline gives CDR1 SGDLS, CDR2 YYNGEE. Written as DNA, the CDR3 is TGTGCCAGCAGCCCGGCGGGGAGGAACTACGAGCAGTACTTC. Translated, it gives CASSPAGRNYEQYF.

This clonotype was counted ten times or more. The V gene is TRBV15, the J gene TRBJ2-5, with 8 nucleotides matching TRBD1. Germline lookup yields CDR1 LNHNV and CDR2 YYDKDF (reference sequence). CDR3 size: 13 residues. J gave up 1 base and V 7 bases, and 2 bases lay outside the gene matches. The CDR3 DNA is TGTGCCACCACAGGGGGCCTCCAAGAGACCCAGTACTTC. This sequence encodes CATTGGLQETQYF.

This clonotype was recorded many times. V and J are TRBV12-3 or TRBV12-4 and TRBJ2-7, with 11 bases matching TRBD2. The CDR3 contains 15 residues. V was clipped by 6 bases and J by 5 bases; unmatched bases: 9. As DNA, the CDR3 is TGTGCCAGCAGCCCACGACAGACTAGCGGGGACGAGCAGTACTTC. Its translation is CASSPRQTSGDEQYF.

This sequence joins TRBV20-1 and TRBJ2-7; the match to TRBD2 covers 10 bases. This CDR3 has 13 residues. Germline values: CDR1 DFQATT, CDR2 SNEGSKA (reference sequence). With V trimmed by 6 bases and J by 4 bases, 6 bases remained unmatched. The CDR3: CSARGLANYEQYF. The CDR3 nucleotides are TGCAGTGCAAGGGGACTAGCGAATTACGAGCAGTACTTC.

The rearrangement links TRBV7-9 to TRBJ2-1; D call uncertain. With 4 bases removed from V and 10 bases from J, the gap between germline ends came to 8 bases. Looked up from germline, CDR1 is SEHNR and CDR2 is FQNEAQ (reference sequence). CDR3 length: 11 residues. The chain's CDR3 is CASSYGPEQFF. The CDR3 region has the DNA TGTGCCAGCAGCTACGGACCCGAGCAGTTCTTC.

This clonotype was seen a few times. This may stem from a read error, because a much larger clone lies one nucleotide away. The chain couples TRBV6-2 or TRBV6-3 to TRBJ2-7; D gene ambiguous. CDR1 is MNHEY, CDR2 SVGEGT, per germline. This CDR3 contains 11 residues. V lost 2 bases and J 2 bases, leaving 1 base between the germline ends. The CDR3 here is CASSYAYEQYF. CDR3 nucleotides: TGTGCCAGCAGTTACGCCTACGAGCAGTACTTC.

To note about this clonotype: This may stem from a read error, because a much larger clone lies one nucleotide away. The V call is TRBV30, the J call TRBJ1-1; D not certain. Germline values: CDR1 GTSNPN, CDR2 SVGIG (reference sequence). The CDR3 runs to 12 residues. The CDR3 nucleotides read TGTGCCTGGAGTGAAGGGAACGCTGAAGCTTTCTTT. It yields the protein CAWSEGNAEAFF.

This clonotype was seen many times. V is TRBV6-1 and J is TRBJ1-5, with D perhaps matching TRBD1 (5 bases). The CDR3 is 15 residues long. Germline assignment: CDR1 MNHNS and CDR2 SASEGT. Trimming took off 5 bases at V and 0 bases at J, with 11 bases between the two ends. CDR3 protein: CASSWGPYSNQPQHF. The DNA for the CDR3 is TGTGCCAGCAGTTGGGGACCGTATAGCAATCAGCCCCAGCATTTT.

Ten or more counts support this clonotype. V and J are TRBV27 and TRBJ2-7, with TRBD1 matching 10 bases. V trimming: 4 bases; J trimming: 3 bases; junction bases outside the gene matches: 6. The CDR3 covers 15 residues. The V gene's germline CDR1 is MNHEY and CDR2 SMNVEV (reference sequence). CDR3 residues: CASSSARTGGYEQYF. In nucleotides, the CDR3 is TGTGCCAGCAGTTCCGCCCGGACAGGGGGCTACGAGCAGTACTTC.

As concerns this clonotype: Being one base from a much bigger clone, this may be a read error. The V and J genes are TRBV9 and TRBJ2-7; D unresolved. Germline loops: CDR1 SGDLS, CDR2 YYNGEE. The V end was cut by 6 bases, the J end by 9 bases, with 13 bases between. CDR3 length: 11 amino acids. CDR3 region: CASNDSTVQYF. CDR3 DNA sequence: TGTGCCAGCAATGACTCTACGGTGCAGTACTTC.

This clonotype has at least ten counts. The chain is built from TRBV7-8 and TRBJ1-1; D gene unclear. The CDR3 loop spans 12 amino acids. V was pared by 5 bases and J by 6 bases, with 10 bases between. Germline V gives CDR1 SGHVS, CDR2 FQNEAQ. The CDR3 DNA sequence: TGTGCCAGCAGCCCTGGGCGAGCTGAAGCTTTCTTT. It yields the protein CASSPGRAEAFF.

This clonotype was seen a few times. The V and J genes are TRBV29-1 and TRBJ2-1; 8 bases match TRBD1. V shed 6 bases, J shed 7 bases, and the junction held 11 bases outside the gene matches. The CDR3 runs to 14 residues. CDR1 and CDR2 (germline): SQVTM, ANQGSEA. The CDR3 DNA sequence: TGCAGCGTGGTAAGGACAGGGAACTTTAATGAGCAGTTCTTC. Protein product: CSVVRTGNFNEQFF.

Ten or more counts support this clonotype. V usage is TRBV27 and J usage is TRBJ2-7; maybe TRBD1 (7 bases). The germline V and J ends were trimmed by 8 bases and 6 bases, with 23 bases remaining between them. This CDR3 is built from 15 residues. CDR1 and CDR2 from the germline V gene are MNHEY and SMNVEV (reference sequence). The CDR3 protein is CASRNGGGGPREQYF. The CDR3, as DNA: TGTGCCAGCCGGAATGGAGGAGGGGGCCCCCGCGAGCAGTACTTC.

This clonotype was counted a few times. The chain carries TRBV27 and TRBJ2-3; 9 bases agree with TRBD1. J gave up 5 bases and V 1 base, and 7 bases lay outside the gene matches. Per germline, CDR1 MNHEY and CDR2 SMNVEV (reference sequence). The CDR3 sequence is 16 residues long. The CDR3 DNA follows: TGTGCCAGCAGTTTATATACAGGGGGCTTGGGAGATACGCAGTATTTT. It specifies CASSLYTGGLGDTQYF.

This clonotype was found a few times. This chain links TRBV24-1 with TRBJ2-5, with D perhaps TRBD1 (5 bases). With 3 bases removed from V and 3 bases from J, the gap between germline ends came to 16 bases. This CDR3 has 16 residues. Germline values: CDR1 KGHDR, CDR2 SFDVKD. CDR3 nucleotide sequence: TGTGCCACCAGTGATGTTAAGGAGCAGGGTAAAGAGACCCAGTACTTC. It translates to CATSDVKEQGKETQYF.

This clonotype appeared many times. The CDR3 nucleotides are TGCAGTGCCGAGCCCAGCGGGAGGGCGTTTCTCGGAGAGACCCAGTACTTC. Encoded protein: CSAEPSGRAFLGETQYF. The V and J genes are TRBV20-1 and TRBJ2-5; TRBD2 matches at 10 bases. The V gene end was trimmed by 6 bases and the J gene end by 4 bases; junction bases not matched to a gene: 17. From germline, CDR1 is DFQATT and CDR2 SNEGSKA (reference sequence). The CDR3 totals 17 residues.

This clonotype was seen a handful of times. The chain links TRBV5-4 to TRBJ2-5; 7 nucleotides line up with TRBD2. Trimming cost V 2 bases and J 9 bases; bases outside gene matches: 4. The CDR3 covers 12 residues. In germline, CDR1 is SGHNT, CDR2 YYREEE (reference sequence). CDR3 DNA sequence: TGTGCCAGCAGCTTAGGTGCGGGGGCCCAGTACTTC. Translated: CASSLGAGAQYF.

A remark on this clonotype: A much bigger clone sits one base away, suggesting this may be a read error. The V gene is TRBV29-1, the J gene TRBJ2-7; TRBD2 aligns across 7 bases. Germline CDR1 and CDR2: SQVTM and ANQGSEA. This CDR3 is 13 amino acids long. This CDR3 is CGVVKRGAYEQYF. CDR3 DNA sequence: TGCGGCGTTGTTAAGCGGGGAGCCTACGAGCAGTACTTC.

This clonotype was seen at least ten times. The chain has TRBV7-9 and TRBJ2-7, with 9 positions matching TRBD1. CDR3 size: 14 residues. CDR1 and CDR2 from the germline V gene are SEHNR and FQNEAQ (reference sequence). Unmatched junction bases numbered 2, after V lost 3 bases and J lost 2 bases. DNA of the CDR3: TGTGCCAGCAGCTTTGGGACAGGGACCTACGAGCAGTACTTC. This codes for CASSFGTGTYEQYF.

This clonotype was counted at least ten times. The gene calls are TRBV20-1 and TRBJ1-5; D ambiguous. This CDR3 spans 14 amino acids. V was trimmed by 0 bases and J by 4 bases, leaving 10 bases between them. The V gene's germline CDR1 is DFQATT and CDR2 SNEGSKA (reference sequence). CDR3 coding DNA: TGCAGTGCTAGAGATCGTGGCGGTAATCAGCCCCAGCATTTT. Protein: CSARDRGGNQPQHF.

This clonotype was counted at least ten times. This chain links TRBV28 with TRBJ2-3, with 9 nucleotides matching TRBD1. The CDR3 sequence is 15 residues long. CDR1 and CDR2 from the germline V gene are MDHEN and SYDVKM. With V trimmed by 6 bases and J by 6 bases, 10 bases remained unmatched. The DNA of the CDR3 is TGTGCCAGCAGCCGGGACAGGGTTGATTCGGATACGCAGTATTTT. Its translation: CASSRDRVDSDTQYF.

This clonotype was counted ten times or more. CDR3 amino acids: CASSLEFTEAFF. The CDR3 DNA reads TGTGCCAGCAGCTTAGAATTCACTGAAGCTTTCTTT. V is TRBV7-9 and J is TRBJ1-1; D not certain. Germline CDR1 SEHNR, CDR2 FQNEAQ (reference sequence). This CDR3 is built from 12 residues. The V end was cut by 1 base, the J end by 4 bases, with 4 bases between. Together with reference TRBV7-9 and TRBJ1-1, the CDR3 gives the full variable domain: DTGVSQNPRHKITKRGQNVTFRCDPISEHNRLYWYRQTLGQGPEFLTYFQNEAQLEKSRLLSDRFSAERPKGSFSTLEIQRTEQGDSAMYLCASSLEFTEAFFGQGTRLTVV.

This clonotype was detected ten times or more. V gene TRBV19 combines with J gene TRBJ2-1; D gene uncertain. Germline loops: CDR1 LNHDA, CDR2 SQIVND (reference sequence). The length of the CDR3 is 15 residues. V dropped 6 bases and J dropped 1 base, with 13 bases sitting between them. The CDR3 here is CASRAAGTSYNEQFF. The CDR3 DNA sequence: TGTGCCAGTAGGGCCGCAGGAACATCCTACAATGAGCAGTTCTTC.

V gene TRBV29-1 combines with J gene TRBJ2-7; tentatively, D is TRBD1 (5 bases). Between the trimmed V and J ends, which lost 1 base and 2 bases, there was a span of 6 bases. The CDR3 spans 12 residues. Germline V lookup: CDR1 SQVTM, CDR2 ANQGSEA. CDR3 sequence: CSVEVRAYEQYF. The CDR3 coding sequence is TGCAGCGTTGAAGTCAGGGCCTACGAGCAGTACTTC.